Detailed here is one T cell receptor (beta chain). The data originate from a study of blood T cells in healthy people across ages. Germline CDR1 SGHDT, CDR2 YYEEEE. This CDR3 contains 15 residues. V lost 0 bases and J 9 bases, leaving 18 bases between the germline ends. A second about 7 to 11 cycle PCR used barcoded and J-beta primers. Each of the samples gave a minimum of 2.5 million paired-end reads that contained CDR3. TCRdb recomputed calls from the 5' RACE reads with MiXCR, one row per CDR3 protein. The sample lists 800,000 or so distinct CDR3 sequences, 25% occurring once. The same specimen was also included in a second study, on T cells of mothers and their children. That work contributes: A few healthy Caucasian mothers, along with their six children, served as the donors. Each mother yielded more than 8 million TCR beta CDR3 reads. Each child yielded approximately 3 million reads. Researchers found no T cell clones that were persistent and microchimeric.

Sequenced: blood. The chain joins TRBV5-6 to TRBJ2-5; D might be TRBD2 (6 bases). This sequence was found in a boy aged 10-17 years in good health. CDR3 loop: CASSLGFAGGVAQYF. In DNA, the CDR3 is TGTGCCAGCAGCTTGGGTTTTGCCGGAGGGGTGGCCCAGTACTTC.